The T cell receptor (beta chain) described here comes from a study of long-term antiretroviral therapy in people with HIV. Points from the study as a whole: After ART, diversity increased yet remained lower than transplant donor controls.

Each participant with HIV received care in the United States. Turning to this clone: Antigen: not known.

At survey level, the immunoSEQ assay was run in its v3.0 version. Repertoires were generated with immunoSEQ multiplex PCR, while TCRdb's copy carries only in-frame clones and drops some. The sample consists of roughly 20,000 clones, roughly 80% of them appearing once. The germline V gene encodes CDR1 LGHNA and CDR2 YNFKEQ. CDR3 length: 17 amino acids. The J segment lost 0 bases and the V segment lost 1 base, leaving 5 bases of the junction unmatched. The TCR originated in a woman between 50 and 59 years old with HIV. The rearrangement uses TRBV4-2 and TRBJ2-5; TRBD2 agrees at 10 bases. Sequencing was performed on unsorted PBMCs, taken 1.9 years after starting antiretroviral therapy. CDR3: CASSQGTLAGYQETQYF. The CDR3 DNA reads as TGTGCCAGCAGCCAAGGAACACTAGCGGGGTACCAAGAGACCCAGTACTTC.